The 32 T cell receptor beta chains presented below share a single source sample, sequenced in a study of CD8 T cells in ankylosing spondylitis (dated by TCRdb to the late 2010s). Receptors were amplified or captured by 5' RACE. Data came from an Illumina HiSeq 2500. TCRdb trimmed the raw reads at Q25, called clones with MiXCR and kept productive beta chains. Each entry merges the rows of one CDR3 protein and shows their most common DNA and genes. Counted in this sample were fewer than 350,000 distinct CDR3 sequences; around a tenth of them appeared once. The top ten hold roughly 9.2% of the sample. The sample taken for sequencing was blood, either unsorted or a sorted T cell fraction (not recorded which). The receptors shown here come from a female donor with ankylosing spondylitis or in good health (not recorded which).

This clonotype turned up a few times. The chain joins TRBV6-1 to TRBJ1-1, with 7 bases matching TRBD1. The CDR3 loop spans 14 amino acids. The J segment lost 5 bases and the V segment lost 6 bases, leaving 9 bases of the junction unmatched. Germline V gives CDR1 MNHNS, CDR2 SASEGT. The CDR3 DNA sequence: TGTGCCAGCAGCCCCGACAGGGCCACTACTGAAGCTTTCTTT. The encoded protein is CASSPDRATTEAFF.

This clonotype was recorded a few times. The genes are TRBV20-1 and TRBJ2-7; 11 nucleotides line up with TRBD1. V lost 1 base to trimming and J lost 3 bases; unmatched junction nucleotides: 2. The CDR3 spans 14 residues. The germline CDR1 and CDR2 sequences are DFQATT and SNEGSKA (reference sequence). CDR3 bases: TGCAGTGCTAGAGGGACAGGGGGCCTCTACGAGCAGTACTTC. Its translation: CSARGTGGLYEQYF.

In its sample, this clonotype was seen many times. CDR3: CASPADTQYF. CDR3 DNA sequence: TGTGCCAGCCCAGCAGATACGCAGTATTTT. This chain uses TRBV27 with TRBJ2-3; D is ambiguous. V lost 8 bases, J lost 4 bases, and 4 bases lay in between. Germline-derived CDR1 and CDR2 are MNHEY and SMNVEV (reference sequence). The CDR3 has 10 residues.

V usage is TRBV11-2 and J usage is TRBJ2-1, with 9 bases fitting TRBD1. From germline, CDR1 is SGHAT and CDR2 FQNNGV. V shed 6 bases, J shed 0 bases, and the junction held 12 bases outside the gene matches. This CDR3 contains 18 residues. The CDR3 nucleotides read TGTGCCAGCAGTAAGGTTGGGGACAGGGACAGCTCCTACAATGAGCAGTTCTTC. It translates to CASSKVGDRDSSYNEQFF.

The chain carries TRBV20-1 and TRBJ1-6; D is perhaps TRBD1 (5 bases). This CDR3 is 13 amino acids long. Germline CDR1 and CDR2: DFQATT and SNEGSKA (reference sequence). V was pared by 7 bases and J by 9 bases, with 16 bases between. The DNA for the CDR3 is TGCAGTGGAGGTGACAGTAACTCTTCACCCCTCCACTTT. Its protein is CSGGDSNSSPLHF.

This rearrangement joins TRBV4-2 to TRBJ1-6, with TRBD1 as a possible D gene (5 bases). V was pared by 4 bases and J by 7 bases, with 17 bases between. CDR1 is LGHNA, CDR2 YNFKEQ, per germline. The CDR3 loop spans 16 amino acids. CDR3 protein: CASSPSANQGNSPLHF. The CDR3 nucleotides read TGTGCCAGCAGCCCCTCGGCAAACCAGGGCAATTCACCCCTCCACTTT.

In this sample, this clonotype turned up many times. The chain couples TRBV7-6 to TRBJ2-7; the match to TRBD2 covers 8 bases. This CDR3 comprises 14 residues. Trimming took 5 bases from V and 0 from J; bases not matched to a gene: 3. CDR1 and CDR2 from the germline V gene are SGHVS and FNYEAQ. DNA for the CDR3: TGTGCCAGCAGCCCGGGAGGGGGCTCCTACGAGCAGTACTTC. Protein: CASSPGGGSYEQYF.

The genes are TRBV5-6 and TRBJ2-7; TRBD1 aligns across 10 bases. From germline, CDR1 is SGHDT and CDR2 YYEEEE. The CDR3 runs 14 residues. The ends lost 7 bases at V and 6 bases at J; junction bases unmatched: 10. CDR3 bases: TGTGCCAGCGGTCGACAGGGGGCGCGGGGCGAGCAGTACTTC. It encodes CASGRQGARGEQYF.

This clonotype was counted many times. This chain links TRBV6-1 with TRBJ1-5, with D perhaps TRBD1 (5 bases). The CDR3 extends over 14 amino acids. The germline V gene has CDR1 MNHNS and CDR2 SASEGT. V was clipped by 6 bases and J by 6 bases, with 15 bases between them. This chain's CDR3 is CASSPGGSVQPQHF. CDR3 bases: TGTGCCAGCAGCCCTGGGGGGTCTGTTCAGCCCCAGCATTTT.

The CDR3 reads CASSLAVSEETQYF. The CDR3, as DNA: TGCGCCAGCAGCTTGGCCGTAAGCGAAGAGACCCAGTACTTC. The chain joins TRBV5-1 to TRBJ2-5; no definite D call. Trimming left V 0 bases short and J 3 bases short, with 9 bases between. This CDR3 spans 14 amino acids. Germline values: CDR1 SGHRS, CDR2 YFSETQ.

This clonotype has a count of ten or more. This chain's CDR3 is CASSLLSWGGRPEAFF. The CDR3 nucleotides read TGTGCCAGCAGCCTACTATCTTGGGGGGGGCGGCCTGAAGCTTTCTTT. This chain connects TRBV5-6 to TRBJ1-1; D may be TRBD1 (6 bases). The CDR3 spans 16 residues. Germline values: CDR1 SGHDT, CDR2 YYEEEE. The V end lost 4 bases, the J end lost 6 bases, and 22 bases lay between the germline ends.

This clonotype has at least ten counts. J is TRBJ2-7 and V is TRBV20-1; the D gene could be TRBD1 or TRBD2 (5 bases each). The CDR3 sequence is 14 residues long. CDR1 is DFQATT and CDR2 is SNEGSKA in the germline V gene (reference sequence). V was clipped by 3 bases and J by 6 bases, with 18 bases between them. The CDR3 nucleotides are TGCAGTGCTAGTCAGGTCAGGGAGAGGGGCGAGCAGTACTTC. Its translation is CSASQVRERGEQYF.

On this clonotype: A single base separates this from a much larger clone, so it may be a read error. The chain combines TRBV3-1 with TRBJ1-2; D unresolved. CDR1 and CDR2 (germline): LGHDT, YNNKEL (reference sequence). The CDR3 consists of 12 residues. Trimming left V 8 bases short and J 12 bases short, with 19 bases between. CDR3 amino acids: CASSSQPTGDTF. The CDR3 nucleotides are TGTGCCAGCTCTTCACAGCCGACCGGCGACACCTTC.

This clonotype was seen more than once but under ten times. The chain is built from TRBV27 and TRBJ2-3, with 11 bases fitting TRBD2. The germline V gene encodes CDR1 MNHEY and CDR2 SMNVEV (reference sequence). After removal of 6 bases from V and 7 bases from J, the junction contained 6 bases not matched to a gene. There are 14 residues in the CDR3. CDR3 in amino acids: CASRPSGGTNTQYF. The CDR3 nucleotides read TGTGCCAGCAGGCCTAGCGGGGGGACAAATACGCAGTATTTT.

This clonotype was observed many times. The chain has TRBV5-1 and TRBJ1-1, with D possibly being TRBD1 (5 bases). Germline lookup yields CDR1 SGHRS and CDR2 YFSETQ. The V end was cut by 5 bases, the J end by 10 bases, with 21 bases between. The CDR3 covers 14 residues. The CDR3, as DNA: TGCGCCAGCAGTCAAGTACCTGGGGCGCCGGGAGCTTTCTTT. This gives the protein CASSQVPGAPGAFF.

V and J are TRBV5-1 and TRBJ1-1, with D perhaps matching TRBD1 (6 bases). The V end was cut by 0 bases, the J end by 1 base, with 10 bases between. CDR1 and CDR2 from the germline V gene are SGHRS and YFSETQ. This CDR3 is 15 amino acids long. CDR3 DNA sequence: TGCGCCAGCAGCTTGGACAGGGTAGCGAACACTGAAGCTTTCTTT. Protein sequence: CASSLDRVANTEAFF.

This clonotype was observed at least ten times. The V call is TRBV5-1, the J call TRBJ2-3; 11 bases match TRBD1. The trim removed 4 bases at V and 4 bases at J, leaving 5 bases unmatched. The CDR3 totals 15 residues. The germline gives CDR1 SGHRS, CDR2 YFSETQ. The CDR3 region is CASSGRTGGADTQYF. CDR3 DNA: TGCGCCAGCAGCGGACGGACAGGGGGCGCAGATACGCAGTATTTT. The full variable domain, its missing parts supplied by reference TRBV5-1 and TRBJ2-3, is KAGVTQTPRYLIKTRGQQVTLSCSPISGHRSVSWYQQTPGQGLQFLFEYFSETQRNKGNFPGRFSGRQFSNSRSEMNVSTLELGDSALYLCASSGRTGGADTQYFGPGTRLTVL.

This clonotype was detected many times. V gene TRBV4-2 combines with J gene TRBJ2-5, with 10 bases matching TRBD2. The CDR3 totals 15 residues. Germline V CDR1 and CDR2: LGHNA, YNFKEQ. The trim removed 1 base at V and 3 bases at J, leaving 2 bases unmatched. The CDR3 coding sequence is TGTGCCAGCAGCCAAGGGACTAGCGGAAAAGAGACCCAGTACTTC. This codes for CASSQGTSGKETQYF.

This clonotype was detected ten times or more. V gene TRBV28 combines with J gene TRBJ2-1, with TRBD2 matching 9 bases. Germline V gene data show CDR1 as MDHEN and CDR2 as SYDVKM. The CDR3 consists of 14 residues. J gave up 1 base and V 7 bases, and 2 bases lay outside the gene matches. CDR3 residues: CASTAGGSYNEQFF. The CDR3 coding sequence is TGTGCCAGCACAGCGGGAGGATCCTACAATGAGCAGTTCTTC.

The rearrangement links TRBV28 to TRBJ2-5; TRBD2 might be the D (6 bases). The CDR3 is 15 amino acids. The V and J ends lost 6 bases and 4 bases respectively, with 18 bases between them. Germline assignment: CDR1 MDHEN and CDR2 SYDVKM. CDR3 region: CASSLPGLPRETQYF. The CDR3 DNA reads as TGTGCCAGCAGCCTCCCGGGACTGCCCAGAGAGACCCAGTACTTC.

This clonotype has a count of ten or more. CDR3 coding DNA: TGTGCCCCCCTACGGGACACGGCCCTCCACTTT. Its translation is CAPLRDTALHF. The chain has TRBV24-1 and TRBJ1-6; maybe TRBD1 (6 bases). CDR3 length equals 11 residues. Germline CDR1 is KGHDR and CDR2 is SFDVKD. V was pared by 12 bases and J by 14 bases, with 16 bases between.

This clonotype was detected ten times or more. The rearrangement joins TRBV7-2 to TRBJ1-1; TRBD1 is a possible D gene (5 bases). V was cut by 1 base and J by 1 base, with 10 bases left in between. Germline V gives CDR1 SGHTA, CDR2 FQGNSA. CDR3 length: 15 amino acids. CDR3 bases: TGTGCCAGCAGCTTAGACGCAGGGAAGAACACTGAAGCTTTCTTT. This gives the protein CASSLDAGKNTEAFF.

J is TRBJ2-7 and V is TRBV2; 10 bases agree with TRBD2. The CDR3 has 17 amino acids. Germline V gives CDR1 SNHLY, CDR2 FYNNEI. Trimming cost V 8 bases and J 2 bases; bases outside gene matches: 15. CDR3 nucleotides: TGTGCCAGCGGGTACTCACCTCTAGCGGGAGTTCCCTACGAGCAGTACTTC. Amino acid sequence: CASGYSPLAGVPYEQYF.

The V call is TRBV20-1, the J call TRBJ2-4; TRBD2 matches 10 bases. V lost 5 bases to trimming and J lost 2 bases; unmatched junction nucleotides: 9. This CDR3 is built from 16 residues. From germline, CDR1 is DFQATT and CDR2 SNEGSKA (reference sequence). CDR3 residues: CSAPREREGSKNIQYF. The CDR3 region has the DNA TGCAGTGCTCCTCGCGAGCGGGAGGGCTCCAAAAACATTCAGTACTTC.

This chain links TRBV5-1 with TRBJ2-7; tentatively, D is TRBD1 (5 bases). This CDR3 region has 17 residues. Germline CDR1 and CDR2: SGHRS and YFSETQ. V lost 0 bases and J lost 0, with 16 bases in between. DNA for the CDR3: TGCGCCAGCAGCTTGGCCTCACAGGCATCCGGCTCCTACGAGCAGTACTTC. Protein sequence: CASSLASQASGSYEQYF.

V and J are TRBV5-1 and TRBJ2-7; D is possibly TRBD1 or TRBD2 (5 bases each). Trimming pared 2 bases from V and 3 bases from J, leaving 12 bases between. This CDR3 comprises 14 residues. CDR1 SGHRS and CDR2 YFSETQ come from the germline V gene. CDR3 amino acids: CASSFLGENYEQYF. For the CDR3, the DNA is TGCGCCAGCAGCTTTTTGGGGGAAAACTACGAGCAGTACTTC.

The gene calls are TRBV10-3 and TRBJ2-1, with D maybe TRBD2 (6 bases). V gave up 4 bases and J gave up 7 bases, with 11 bases separating them. The CDR3 covers 13 residues. Germline V gives CDR1 ENHRY, CDR2 SYGVKD. This CDR3 is CAISGAGGNEQFF. DNA of the CDR3: TGTGCCATCAGTGGCGCCGGAGGGAATGAGCAGTTCTTC.

This clonotype has at least ten counts. The chain carries TRBV10-2 and TRBJ2-3, with TRBD2 identical over 9 bases. Germline assignment: CDR1 WSHSY and CDR2 SAAADI. With 6 bases clipped from V and 2 bases from J, the junction kept 12 bases outside the gene matches. The CDR3 spans 17 residues. This CDR3 reads CASSLGASGVFTDTQYF. The CDR3 coding sequence is TGCGCCAGCAGCCTAGGGGCTAGCGGGGTTTTCACAGATACGCAGTATTTT.

This clonotype was seen many times. The CDR3 region has the DNA TGTGCCAGCAGCCCAAGTCAGGGGTGGAGGATCTACGGCTACACCTTC. Translating gives CASSPSQGWRIYGYTF. This chain connects TRBV12-3 or TRBV12-4 to TRBJ1-2; weak D call: TRBD1 (6 bases). Deletions cut 6 bases from V and 8 bases from J, with 25 bases between. The CDR3 length is 16 residues.

This clonotype was observed at least ten times. This sequence joins TRBV27 and TRBJ2-7; 7 bases align to TRBD1. The CDR3 extends over 13 amino acids. Germline values: CDR1 MNHEY, CDR2 SMNVEV (reference sequence). The ends lost 6 bases at V and 3 bases at J; junction bases unmatched: 5. Written as DNA, the CDR3 is TGTGCCAGCAGACCACAGGGGAACTACGAGCAGTACTTC. It yields the protein CASRPQGNYEQYF.

In its sample, this clonotype was seen a few times. The V and J genes are TRBV5-5 and TRBJ2-7, with TRBD1 as a possible D gene (6 bases). From germline, CDR1 is SGHKS and CDR2 YYEKEE (reference sequence). This CDR3 contains 14 residues. V was pared by 2 bases and J by 4 bases, with 13 bases between. The DNA for the CDR3 is TGTGCCAGCAGCTTTTTTCACAGGGATTACGAGCAGTACTTC. Its protein is CASSFFHRDYEQYF.

V gene TRBV7-2 combines with J gene TRBJ1-2; D is unresolved. The CDR3 totals 13 residues. The V gene's germline CDR1 is SGHTA and CDR2 FQGNSA. V lost 5 bases to trimming and J lost 3 bases, with 10 bases between them. CDR3 protein: CASSRQRYYGYTF. The CDR3 nucleotides are TGTGCCAGCAGCAGGCAGAGATACTATGGCTACACCTTC.